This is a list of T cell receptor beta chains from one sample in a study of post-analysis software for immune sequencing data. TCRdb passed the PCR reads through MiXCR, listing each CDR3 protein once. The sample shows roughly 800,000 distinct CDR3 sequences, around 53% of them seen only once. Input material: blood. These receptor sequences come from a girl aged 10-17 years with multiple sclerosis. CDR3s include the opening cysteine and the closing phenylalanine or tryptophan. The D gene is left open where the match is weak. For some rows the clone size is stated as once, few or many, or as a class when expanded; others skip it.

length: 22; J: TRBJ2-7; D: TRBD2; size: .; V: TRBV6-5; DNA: TGTGCCAGCAGTTACTCATTGGGACCGAGGACTAGCGGGAGGGCCGACTCCTACGAGCAGTACTTC; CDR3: CASSYSLGPRTSGRADSYEQYF
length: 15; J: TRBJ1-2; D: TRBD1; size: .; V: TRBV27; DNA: TGTGCCAGCAGGTTCGGGACAGGGACCTTCTATGGCTACACCTTC; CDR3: CASRFGTGTFYGYTF
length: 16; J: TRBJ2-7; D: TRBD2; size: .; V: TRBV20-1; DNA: TGCAGTGCTAGGGAAGCATTTTTCGGGGGGAATACGAAGCAGTACTTC; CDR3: CSAREAFFGGNTKQYF
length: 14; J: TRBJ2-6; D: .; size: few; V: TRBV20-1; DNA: TGCAGTGCGCACAACAGGGCTGGGGCCAACGTCCTGACTTTC; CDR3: CSAHNRAGANVLTF
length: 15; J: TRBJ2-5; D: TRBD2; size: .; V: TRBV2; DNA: TGTGCCAGCAGTGCACTAGCGATTCCTATGGGGACCCAGTACTTC; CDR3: CASSALAIPMGTQYF
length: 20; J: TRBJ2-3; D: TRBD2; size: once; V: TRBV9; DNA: TGTGCCAGCAGCGTAAAGTCCGGGACTAGCGGACGCTCTAGCACAGATACGCAGTATTTT; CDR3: CASSVKSGTSGRSSTDTQYF
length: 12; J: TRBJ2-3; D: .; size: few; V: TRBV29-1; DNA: TGCAGCGTCCAAGAGCGGTCATCGCCGCAGTATTTT; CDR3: CSVQERSSPQYF
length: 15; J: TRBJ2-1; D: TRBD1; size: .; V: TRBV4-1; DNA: TGCGCCAGCAGCCAAGAGGGACAGGGTTCCAATGAGCAGTTCTTC; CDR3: CASSQEGQGSNEQFF
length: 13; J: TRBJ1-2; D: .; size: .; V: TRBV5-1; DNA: TGCGCCAGCAGCTTGGAGCAGGGGAATGGCTACACCTTC; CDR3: CASSLEQGNGYTF
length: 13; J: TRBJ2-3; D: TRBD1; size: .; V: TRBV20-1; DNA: TGCAGTGTTGGGACAGGGGACACAGATACGCAGTATTTT; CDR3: CSVGTGDTDTQYF
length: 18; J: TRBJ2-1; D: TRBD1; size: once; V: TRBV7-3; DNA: TGTGCCAGCAGCTTAACGTCGGACAGGGCTATGGCCTACAATGAGCAGTTCTTC; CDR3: CASSLTSDRAMAYNEQFF
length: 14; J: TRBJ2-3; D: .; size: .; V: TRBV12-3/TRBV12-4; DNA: TGTGCCAGCAGTTTACAGGCTAGCACAGATACGCAGTATTTT; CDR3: CASSLQASTDTQYF
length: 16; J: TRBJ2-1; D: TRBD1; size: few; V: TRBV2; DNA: TGTGCCACCCGCACCGTGGCAGGGGGATCCTACAATGAGCAGTTCTTC; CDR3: CATRTVAGGSYNEQFF
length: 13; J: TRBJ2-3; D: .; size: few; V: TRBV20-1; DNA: TGCAGTGCTGAGGGGGGTGTGCCAGATACGCAGTATTTT; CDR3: CSAEGGVPDTQYF
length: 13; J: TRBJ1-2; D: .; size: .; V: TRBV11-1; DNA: TGTGCCAGCAGCGCCCCGGGGGGGCACGGCTACACCTTC; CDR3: CASSAPGGHGYTF
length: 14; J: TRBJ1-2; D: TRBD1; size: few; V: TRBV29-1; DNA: TGCAGCGTTGACCCGGGACAGATCCGTGATGGCTACACCTTC; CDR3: CSVDPGQIRDGYTF
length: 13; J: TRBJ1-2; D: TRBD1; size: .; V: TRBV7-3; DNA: TGTGCCAGCAGCCAACAGGGGGCCGATGGCTACACCTTC; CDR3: CASSQQGADGYTF
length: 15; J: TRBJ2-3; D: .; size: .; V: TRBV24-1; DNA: TGTGCCACCAGTGACCTTATCAAGACGGGAGATACGCAGTATTTT; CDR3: CATSDLIKTGDTQYF
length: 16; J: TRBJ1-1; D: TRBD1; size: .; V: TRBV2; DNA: TGTGCCAGCAGTGAAGCGCCTACGGGACAGGACACTGAAGCTTTCTTT; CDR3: CASSEAPTGQDTEAFF
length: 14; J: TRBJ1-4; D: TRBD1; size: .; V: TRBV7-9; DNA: TGTGCCAGCAGCTGGGGGGACAGGGCTGAAAAACTGTTTTTT; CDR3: CASSWGDRAEKLFF
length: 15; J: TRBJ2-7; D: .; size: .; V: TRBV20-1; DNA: TGCAGTGCCCTAGGGGGAGGGGGCGGGATCTACGAGCAGTACTTC; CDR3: CSALGGGGGIYEQYF
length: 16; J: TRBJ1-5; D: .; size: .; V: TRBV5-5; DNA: TGTGCCAGCAGCTTGGTTACAGTTCAGCTCAATCAGCCCCAGCATTTT; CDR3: CASSLVTVQLNQPQHF
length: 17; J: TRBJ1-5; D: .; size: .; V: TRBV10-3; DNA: TGTGCCATCAGTTCACAGAGAAGGTGGGGGGCCCATCAGCCCCAGCATTTT; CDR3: CAISSQRRWGAHQPQHF
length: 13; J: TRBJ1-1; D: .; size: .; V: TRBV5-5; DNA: TGTGCCAGCAGCTACTTATGGAACACTGAAGCTTTCTTT; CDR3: CASSYLWNTEAFF
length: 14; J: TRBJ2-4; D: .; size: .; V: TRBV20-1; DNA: TGCAGTGCTAACCCGACAGGCCCCATGGACATTCAGTACTTC; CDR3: CSANPTGPMDIQYF
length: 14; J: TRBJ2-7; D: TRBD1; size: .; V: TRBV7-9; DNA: TGTGCCAGCAGCTCAGGGACAGGGGTTACCGAGCAGTACTTC; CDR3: CASSSGTGVTEQYF